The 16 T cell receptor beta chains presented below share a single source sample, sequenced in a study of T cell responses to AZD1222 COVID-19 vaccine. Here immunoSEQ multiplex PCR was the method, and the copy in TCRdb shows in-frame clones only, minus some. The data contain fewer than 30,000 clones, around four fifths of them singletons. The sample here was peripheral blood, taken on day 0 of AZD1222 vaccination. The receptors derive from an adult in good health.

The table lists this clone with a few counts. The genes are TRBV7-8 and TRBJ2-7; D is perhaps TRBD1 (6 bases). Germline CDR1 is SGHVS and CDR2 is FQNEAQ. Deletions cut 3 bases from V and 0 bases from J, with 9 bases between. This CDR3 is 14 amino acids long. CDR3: CASSFTGSSYEQYV. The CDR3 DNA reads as TGTGCCAGCAGCTTCACAGGGAGCTCCTACGAGCAGTACGTC.

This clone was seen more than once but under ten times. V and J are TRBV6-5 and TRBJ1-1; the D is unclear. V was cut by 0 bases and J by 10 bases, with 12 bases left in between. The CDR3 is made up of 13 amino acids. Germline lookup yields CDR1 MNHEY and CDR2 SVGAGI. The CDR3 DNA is TGTGCCAGCAGTTACTCCCAGGATCTGGGAGCTTTCTTT. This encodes CASSYSQDLGAFF.

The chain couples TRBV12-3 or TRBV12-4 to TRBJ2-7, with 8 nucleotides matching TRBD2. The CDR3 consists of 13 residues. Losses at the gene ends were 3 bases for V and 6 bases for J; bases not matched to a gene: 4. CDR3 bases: TGTGCCAGCAGTTTTAGCGGGACGTTCGAGCAGTACGTC. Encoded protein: CASSFSGTFEQYV.

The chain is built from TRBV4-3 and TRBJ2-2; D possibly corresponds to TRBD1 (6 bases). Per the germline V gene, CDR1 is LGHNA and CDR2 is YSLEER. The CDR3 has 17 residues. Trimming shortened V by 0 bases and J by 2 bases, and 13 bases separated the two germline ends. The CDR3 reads CASSQDIRTENTGELFF. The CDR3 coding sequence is TGCGCCAGCAGCCAAGATATCAGGACAGAAAACACCGGGGAGCTGTTTTTT.

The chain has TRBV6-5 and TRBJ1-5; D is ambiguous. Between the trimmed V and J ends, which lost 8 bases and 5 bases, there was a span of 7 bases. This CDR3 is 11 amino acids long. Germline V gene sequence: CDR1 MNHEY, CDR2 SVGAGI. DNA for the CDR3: TGTGCCAGCCATGATTATCAGCCCCAGCATTTT. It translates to CASHDYQPQHF.

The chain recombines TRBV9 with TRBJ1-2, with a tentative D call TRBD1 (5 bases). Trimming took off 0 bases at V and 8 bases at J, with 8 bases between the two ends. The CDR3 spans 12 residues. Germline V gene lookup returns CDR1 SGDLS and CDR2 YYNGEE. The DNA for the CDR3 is TGTGCCAGCAGCGTAGACGGGGACGGCTACACCTTC. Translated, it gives CASSVDGDGYTF.

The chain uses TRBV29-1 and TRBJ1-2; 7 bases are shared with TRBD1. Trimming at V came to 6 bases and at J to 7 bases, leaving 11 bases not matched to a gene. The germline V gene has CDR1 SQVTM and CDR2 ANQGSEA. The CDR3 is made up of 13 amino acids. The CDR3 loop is CSVETNDRVGYTF. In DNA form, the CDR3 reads TGCAGCGTAGAGACGAATGACAGGGTTGGCTACACCTTC.

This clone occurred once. This CDR3 is CASSQDRWGKPYGYTF. Written as DNA, the CDR3 is TGCGCCAGCAGCCAAGATCGGTGGGGAAAACCGTATGGCTACACCTTC. The chain is built from TRBV4-3 and TRBJ1-2, with D unclear. The germline CDR1 and CDR2 sequences are LGHNA and YSLEER. The CDR3 contains 16 residues. V lost 0 bases and J 5 bases, leaving 16 bases between the germline ends.

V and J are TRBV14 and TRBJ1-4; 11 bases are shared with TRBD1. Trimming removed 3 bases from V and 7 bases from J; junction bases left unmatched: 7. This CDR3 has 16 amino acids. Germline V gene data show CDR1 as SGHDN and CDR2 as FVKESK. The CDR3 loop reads CASSHIGTGGTEKLFF. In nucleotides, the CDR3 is TGTGCCAGCAGCCACATTGGGACAGGGGGTACTGAAAAACTGTTTTTT.

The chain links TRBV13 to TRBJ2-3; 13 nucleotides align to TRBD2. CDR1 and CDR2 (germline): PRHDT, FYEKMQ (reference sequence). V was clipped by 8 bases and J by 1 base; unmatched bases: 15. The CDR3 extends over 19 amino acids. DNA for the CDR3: TGTGCCAGCTTAGGCCGGGGACTAGCGGGAAACCGCCGCACAGATACGCAGTATTTT. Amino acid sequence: CASLGRGLAGNRRTDTQYF.

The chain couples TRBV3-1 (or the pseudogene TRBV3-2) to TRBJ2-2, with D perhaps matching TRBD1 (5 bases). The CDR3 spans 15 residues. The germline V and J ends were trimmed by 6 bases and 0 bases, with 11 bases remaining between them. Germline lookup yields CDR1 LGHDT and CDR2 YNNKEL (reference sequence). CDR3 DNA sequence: TGTGCCAGCAGTTCAGGGTGGGCGAACACCGGGGAGCTGTTTTTT. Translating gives CASSSGWANTGELFF.

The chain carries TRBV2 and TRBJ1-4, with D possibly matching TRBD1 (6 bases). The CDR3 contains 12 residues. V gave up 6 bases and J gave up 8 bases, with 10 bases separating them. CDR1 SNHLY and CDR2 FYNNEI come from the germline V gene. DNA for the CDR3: TGTGCCAGCAGGGGGGACACCGAAAAACTGTTTTTT. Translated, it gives CASRGDTEKLFF.

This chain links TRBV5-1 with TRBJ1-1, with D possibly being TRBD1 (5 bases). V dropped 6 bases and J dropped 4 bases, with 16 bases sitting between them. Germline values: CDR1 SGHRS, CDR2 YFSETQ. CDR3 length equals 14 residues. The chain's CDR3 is CASTHQGGITEAFF. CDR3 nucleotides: TGCGCCAGCACCCACCAGGGAGGGATCACTGAAGCTTTCTTT.

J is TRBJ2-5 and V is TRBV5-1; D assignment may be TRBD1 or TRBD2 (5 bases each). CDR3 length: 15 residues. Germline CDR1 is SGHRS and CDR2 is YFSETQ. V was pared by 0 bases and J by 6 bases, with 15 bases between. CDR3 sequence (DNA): TGCGCCAGCAGCTTGGCGGAGATTGGGACGAAGACCCAGTACTTC. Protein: CASSLAEIGTKTQYF. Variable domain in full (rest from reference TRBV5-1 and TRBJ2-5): KAGVTQTPRYLIKTRGQQVTLSCSPISGHRSVSWYQQTPGQGLQFLFEYFSETQRNKGNFPGRFSGRQFSNSRSEMNVSTLELGDSALYLCASSLAEIGTKTQYFGPGTRLLVL.

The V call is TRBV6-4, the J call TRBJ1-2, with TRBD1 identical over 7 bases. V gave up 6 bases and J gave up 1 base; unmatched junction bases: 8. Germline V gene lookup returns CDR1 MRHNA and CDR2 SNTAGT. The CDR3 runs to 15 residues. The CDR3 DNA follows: TGTGCCAGCAGCCCGGGACAGAACTATAACTATGGCTACACCTTC. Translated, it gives CASSPGQNYNYGYTF.

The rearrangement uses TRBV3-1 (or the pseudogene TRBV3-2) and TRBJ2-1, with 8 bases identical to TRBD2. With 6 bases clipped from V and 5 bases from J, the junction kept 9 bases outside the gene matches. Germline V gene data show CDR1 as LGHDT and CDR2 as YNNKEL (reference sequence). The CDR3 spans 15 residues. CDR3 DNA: TGTGCCAGCAGGTCCGAGCGGGGGTTCGACAATGAGCAGTTCTTC. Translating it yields CASRSERGFDNEQFF.